The rows below give T cell receptor beta chains drawn from one sample of a study of CD8+ T cells in alopecia areata. This table comes from immunoSEQ multiplex PCR, and its TCRdb copy is limited to in-frame clones, with some not included. Of 120,000 or so clones detected, approximately 60% appear once; the ten largest clones hold approximately 2.8%. Sequenced sample: CD4+ T cells sorted from blood. These receptors were taken from a human donor in good health. Both conserved end residues are part of each CDR3. The order of the fields is D gene, V gene, J gene, clone size, CDR3 DNA, CDR3 protein. The D gene is left open where the match is weak. Size values are once, few and many counts, or a class for expanded clones, and some rows have none.

D gene: TRBD2
V gene: TRBV6-5
J gene: TRBJ2-5
clone size: -
CDR3 DNA: TGTGCCAGCAAAGCGGGGGGGCCAGAGACCCAGTACTTC
CDR3 protein: CASKAGGPETQYF

D gene: -
V gene: TRBV9
J gene: TRBJ2-5
clone size: -
CDR3 DNA: TGTGCCAGCGGAGGGACTGGAGTAGAGACCCAGTACTTC
CDR3 protein: CASGGTGVETQYF

D gene: -
V gene: TRBV28
J gene: TRBJ1-2
clone size: -
CDR3 DNA: TGTGCCAGCAGACCGGAGTATGGCTACACCTTC
CDR3 protein: CASRPEYGYTF

D gene: -
V gene: TRBV9
J gene: TRBJ2-5
clone size: -
CDR3 DNA: TGTGCCAGCAGCGTAGGCTACCAATACCAAGAGACCCAGTACTTC
CDR3 protein: CASSVGYQYQETQYF

D gene: -
V gene: TRBV18
J gene: TRBJ2-6
clone size: -
CDR3 DNA: TGTGCCAGCTCATCCATGACAGGTTCCTCTGGGGCCAACGTCCTGACTTTC
CDR3 protein: CASSSMTGSSGANVLTF

D gene: -
V gene: TRBV30
J gene: TRBJ1-6
clone size: -
CDR3 DNA: TGTGCCTGGAGTACCGGGACCTGGGCTTCACCCCTCCACTTT
CDR3 protein: CAWSTGTWASPLHF

D gene: -
V gene: TRBV30
J gene: TRBJ1-2
clone size: few
CDR3 DNA: TGTGCCTGGAGCCTTGAGGGTACCCATGGCTACACCTTC
CDR3 protein: CAWSLEGTHGYTF

D gene: -
V gene: TRBV7-9
J gene: TRBJ2-3
clone size: -
CDR3 DNA: TGTGCCAGCAGGGTCGGCGGGGGCACAGATACGCAGTATTTT
CDR3 protein: CASRVGGGTDTQYF

D gene: TRBD2
V gene: TRBV11-2
J gene: TRBJ2-3
clone size: -
CDR3 DNA: TGTGCCAGCAGCTCCTGGGGGCGGGGGGGCACAGATACGCAGTATTTT
CDR3 protein: CASSSWGRGGTDTQYF

D gene: -
V gene: TRBV19
J gene: TRBJ1-2
clone size: -
CDR3 DNA: TGTGCCAGTAGCGGCCGGGTTAACTATGGCTACACCTTC
CDR3 protein: CASSGRVNYGYTF

D gene: -
V gene: TRBV2
J gene: TRBJ2-7
clone size: -
CDR3 DNA: TGTGCCAGCAGTGTGGGCAGGGGTTCCTCCTACGAGCAGTACTTC
CDR3 protein: CASSVGRGSSYEQYF

D gene: TRBD1
V gene: TRBV9
J gene: TRBJ2-3
clone size: -
CDR3 DNA: TGTGCCAGCAGCGGACAGGGATCAGATACGCAGTATTTT
CDR3 protein: CASSGQGSDTQYF

D gene: -
V gene: TRBV19
J gene: TRBJ2-6
clone size: -
CDR3 DNA: TGTGCCAGCAGGGAAAGGGTTAGGTCTGGGGCCAACGTCCTGACTTTC
CDR3 protein: CASRERVRSGANVLTF

D gene: TRBD1
V gene: TRBV2
J gene: TRBJ1-1
clone size: few
CDR3 DNA: TGTGCCAGCAGTAGGGACAGGCTGAACACTGAAGCTTTCTTT
CDR3 protein: CASSRDRLNTEAFF

D gene: -
V gene: TRBV29-1
J gene: TRBJ2-1
clone size: -
CDR3 DNA: TGCAGCGTCCGGACAGTCAATGAGCAGTTCTTC
CDR3 protein: CSVRTVNEQFF

D gene: TRBD2
V gene: TRBV2
J gene: TRBJ2-4
clone size: few
CDR3 DNA: TGTGCCAGCAGTGAAGCTGTGGCTAGCGGGGGATTAAACATTCAGTACTTC
CDR3 protein: CASSEAVASGGLNIQYF

D gene: -
V gene: TRBV30
J gene: TRBJ1-2
clone size: few
CDR3 DNA: TGTGCCTGGAGTGATGGCGGGACCGGCTATGGCTACACCTTC
CDR3 protein: CAWSDGGTGYGYTF

D gene: TRBD1
V gene: TRBV7-2
J gene: TRBJ1-1
clone size: -
CDR3 DNA: TGTGCCAGCAGCCTGCAGGGGGCAGGCAACACTGAAGCTTTCTTT
CDR3 protein: CASSLQGAGNTEAFF

D gene: -
V gene: TRBV10-3
J gene: TRBJ2-7
clone size: -
CDR3 DNA: TGTGCCATCAGTGCAGATTTAGGGGTCCACGAGCAGTACTTC
CDR3 protein: CAISADLGVHEQYF

D gene: TRBD2
V gene: TRBV27
J gene: TRBJ2-3
clone size: -
CDR3 DNA: TGTGCCAGCAGTCCCTGGACTAGCGTAGATACGCAGTATTTT
CDR3 protein: CASSPWTSVDTQYF

D gene: TRBD1
V gene: TRBV29-1
J gene: TRBJ2-7
clone size: -
CDR3 DNA: TGCAGCGTTAAAAGGACAGGGGCCTACGAGCAGTACTTC
CDR3 protein: CSVKRTGAYEQYF

D gene: -
V gene: TRBV29-1
J gene: TRBJ2-6
clone size: -
CDR3 DNA: TGCAGCGTTGAAGCACTTCCGGGGGCGGCTGGGGCCAACGTCCTGACTTTC
CDR3 protein: CSVEALPGAAGANVLTF

D gene: -
V gene: TRBV5-4
J gene: TRBJ2-5
clone size: -
CDR3 DNA: TGTGCCAGCAGCTTGGCCGTTTCGGGAGAGACCCAGTACTTC
CDR3 protein: CASSLAVSGETQYF

D gene: -
V gene: TRBV15
J gene: TRBJ1-2
clone size: -
CDR3 DNA: TGTGCCACCAGCAGAGATCAGGGAGGCTACACCTTC
CDR3 protein: CATSRDQGGYTF

D gene: -
V gene: TRBV2
J gene: TRBJ2-3
clone size: -
CDR3 DNA: TGTGCCAGCAGTGGGAGGGTTGGGGATACGCAGTATTTT
CDR3 protein: CASSGRVGDTQYF

D gene: TRBD1
V gene: TRBV2
J gene: TRBJ2-1
clone size: -
CDR3 DNA: TGTGCCAGCAGCAAAGACAGGGGCAATGAGCAGTTCTTC
CDR3 protein: CASSKDRGNEQFF

D gene: -
V gene: TRBV25-1
J gene: TRBJ2-5
clone size: -
CDR3 DNA: TGTGCCAGCGGCCCCCTGGGGGGACAGACCCAGTACTTC
CDR3 protein: CASGPLGGQTQYF

D gene: -
V gene: TRBV27
J gene: TRBJ2-4
clone size: -
CDR3 DNA: TGTGCCAGCAGTTTAGTGGGGGTAACCAAAAACATTCAGTACTTC
CDR3 protein: CASSLVGVTKNIQYF

D gene: TRBD1
V gene: TRBV29-1
J gene: TRBJ1-1
clone size: few
CDR3 DNA: TGCAGCGTCCGGGACAGGGGGTACACTGAAGCTTTCTTT
CDR3 protein: CSVRDRGYTEAFF

D gene: -
V gene: TRBV19
J gene: TRBJ2-3
clone size: -
CDR3 DNA: TGTGCCAGTAGTCCTGGGACACTAGATACGCAGTATTTT
CDR3 protein: CASSPGTLDTQYF

D gene: TRBD1
V gene: TRBV5-6
J gene: TRBJ2-3
clone size: once
CDR3 DNA: TGTGCCAGCAGCTCAGCCTCGACAGGGAGTCGGTCAGATACGCAGTATTTT
CDR3 protein: CASSSASTGSRSDTQYF

D gene: -
V gene: TRBV7-9
J gene: TRBJ1-1
clone size: -
CDR3 DNA: TGTGCCAGCAGCTTAGCGAGAGGGGGCACTGAAGCTTTCTTT
CDR3 protein: CASSLARGGTEAFF

D gene: TRBD2
V gene: TRBV2
J gene: TRBJ2-3
clone size: few
CDR3 DNA: TGTGCCAGCAGTCGGGAAGCGGGGGGAACAGATACGCAGTATTTT
CDR3 protein: CASSREAGGTDTQYF

D gene: -
V gene: TRBV19
J gene: TRBJ2-3
clone size: -
CDR3 DNA: TGTGCCAGTAGTATAGATCGAGGGAAAGATACGCAGTATTTT
CDR3 protein: CASSIDRGKDTQYF

D gene: TRBD1
V gene: TRBV4-1
J gene: TRBJ1-5
clone size: -
CDR3 DNA: TGCGCCAGCAGCGACAGGACAGGGAGCTACAATCAGCCCCAGCATTTT
CDR3 protein: CASSDRTGSYNQPQHF

D gene: -
V gene: TRBV2
J gene: TRBJ2-2
clone size: -
CDR3 DNA: TGTGCCAGCAGACGGGACACCGGGCGTGGCGGGGAGCTGTTTTTT
CDR3 protein: CASRRDTGRGGELFF

D gene: TRBD2
V gene: TRBV27
J gene: TRBJ2-3
clone size: few
CDR3 DNA: TGTGCCAGCAGTTTAACTAGCGGGATCCCCGGAGATACGCAGTATTTT
CDR3 protein: CASSLTSGIPGDTQYF

D gene: TRBD1
V gene: TRBV18
J gene: TRBJ2-7
clone size: few
CDR3 DNA: TGTGCCAGCTCACCAGGACAGGGTACCTACGAGCAGTACTTC
CDR3 protein: CASSPGQGTYEQYF

D gene: -
V gene: TRBV5-1
J gene: TRBJ2-5
clone size: few
CDR3 DNA: TGCGCCAGCAGCATGGACGGTTCCCAAGAGACCCAGTACTTC
CDR3 protein: CASSMDGSQETQYF

D gene: -
V gene: TRBV5-1
J gene: TRBJ1-1
clone size: -
CDR3 DNA: TGCGCCAGCAGCCCGGGGGATAGAGTGGTGAACACTGAAGCTTTCTTT
CDR3 protein: CASSPGDRVVNTEAFF

D gene: -
V gene: TRBV7-8
J gene: TRBJ1-5
clone size: -
CDR3 DNA: TGTGCCAGCAGCGAAAGGGAGGGCAATCAGCCCCAGCATTTT
CDR3 protein: CASSEREGNQPQHF

D gene: TRBD1
V gene: TRBV29-1
J gene: TRBJ2-5
clone size: few
CDR3 DNA: TGCAGCGTGAGGGACAGGGCCGGGGAGACCCAGTACTTC
CDR3 protein: CSVRDRAGETQYF